Given below is one TCR beta chain in context. The antigen is undetermined. The CDR3 is 15 residues long. Germline loops: CDR1 SEHNR, CDR2 FQNEAQ (reference sequence). This entry belongs to a study of CXCR3-negative and CXCR3-positive naive CD8 T cells. Overall study results and limits: Naive CXCR3-positive cells had TRB CDR3s more hydrophobic than those of CXCR3-negative naive cells.

The method, 5' RACE with UMI labels, was used to prepare the TRB cDNA libraries. After re-calling the 5' RACE reads, TCRdb lists one entry per CDR3 protein, DNA absent. In total, the table holds tens of thousands of distinct CDR3 sequences. The chain joins TRBV7-9 to TRBJ2-2; with no DNA, the TCRdb D assignment of TRBD1 cannot be verified. The source is a human donor in good health. Some clones in this sample may be carry-over from other donors' samples. The sequencing input was naive CXCR3+ CD8+ T cells from blood. Subset defined: CD45RO-CCR7+CD27+CD95- naive CD8+ T cells expressing CXCR3 (TNR3+). CDR3 sequence: CASSLGRGSAGELFF.